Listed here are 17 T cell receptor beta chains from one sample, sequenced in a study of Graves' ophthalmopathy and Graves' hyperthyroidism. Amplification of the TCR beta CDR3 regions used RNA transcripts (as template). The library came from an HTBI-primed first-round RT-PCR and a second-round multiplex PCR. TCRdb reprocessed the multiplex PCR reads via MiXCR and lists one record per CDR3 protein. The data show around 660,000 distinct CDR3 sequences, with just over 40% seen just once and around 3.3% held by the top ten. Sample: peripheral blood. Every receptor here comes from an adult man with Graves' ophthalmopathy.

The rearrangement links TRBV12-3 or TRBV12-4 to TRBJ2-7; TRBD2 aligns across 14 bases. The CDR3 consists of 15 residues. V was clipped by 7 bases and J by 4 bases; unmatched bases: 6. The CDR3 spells CASTRGTSGSYEQYF. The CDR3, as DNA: TGTGCCAGCACCCGGGGGACTAGCGGGAGTTACGAGCAGTACTTC.

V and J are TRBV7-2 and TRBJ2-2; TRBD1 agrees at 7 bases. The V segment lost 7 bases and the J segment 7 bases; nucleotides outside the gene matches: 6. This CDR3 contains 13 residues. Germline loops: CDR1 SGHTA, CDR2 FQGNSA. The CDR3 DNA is TGTGCCAGCACCCCAGGGGGTCGCGGGGAGCTGTTTTTT. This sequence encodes CASTPGGRGELFF.

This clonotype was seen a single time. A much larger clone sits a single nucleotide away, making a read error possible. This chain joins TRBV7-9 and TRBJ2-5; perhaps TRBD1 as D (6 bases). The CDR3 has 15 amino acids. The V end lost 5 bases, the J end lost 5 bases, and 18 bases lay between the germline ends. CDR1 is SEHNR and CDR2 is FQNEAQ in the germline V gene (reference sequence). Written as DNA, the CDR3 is TGTGCCAGCAGCATAGGCGATGGGGGCAGGGAGACCCAGTACTTC. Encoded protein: CASSIGDGGRETQYF.

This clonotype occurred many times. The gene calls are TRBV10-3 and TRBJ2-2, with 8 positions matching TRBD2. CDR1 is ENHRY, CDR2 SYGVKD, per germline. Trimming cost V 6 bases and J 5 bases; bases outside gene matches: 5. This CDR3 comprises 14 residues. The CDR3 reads CAISGLAVTGELFF. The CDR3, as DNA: TGTGCCATCAGCGGACTAGCTGTAACCGGGGAGCTGTTTTTT.

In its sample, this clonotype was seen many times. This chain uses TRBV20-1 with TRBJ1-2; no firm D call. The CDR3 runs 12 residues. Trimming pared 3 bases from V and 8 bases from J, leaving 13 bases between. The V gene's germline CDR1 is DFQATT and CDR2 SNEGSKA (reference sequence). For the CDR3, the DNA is TGCAGTGCTAGTTCGCAGGCCTGGGGCTACACCTTC. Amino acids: CSASSQAWGYTF.

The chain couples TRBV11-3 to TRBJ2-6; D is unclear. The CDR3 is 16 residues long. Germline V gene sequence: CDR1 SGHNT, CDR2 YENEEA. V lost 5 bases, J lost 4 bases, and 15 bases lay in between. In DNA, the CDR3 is TGTGCCAGCAGCCTCGGAACCTGGGCCGGGGCCAACGTCCTGACTTTC. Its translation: CASSLGTWAGANVLTF.

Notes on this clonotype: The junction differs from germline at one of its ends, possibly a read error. The CDR3 region is CAGSSPYEQYF. The CDR3 DNA is TGCGCCGGCAGCTCCCCGTACGAGCAGTACTTC. V usage is TRBV5-1 and J usage is TRBJ2-7; no definite D call. The CDR3 is made up of 11 amino acids. Germline-derived CDR1 and CDR2 are SGHRS and YFSETQ.

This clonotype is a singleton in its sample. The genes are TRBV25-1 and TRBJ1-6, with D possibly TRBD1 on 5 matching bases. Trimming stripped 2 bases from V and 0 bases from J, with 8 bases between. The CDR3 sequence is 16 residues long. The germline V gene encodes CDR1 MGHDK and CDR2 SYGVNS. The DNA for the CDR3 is TGTGCCAGCAGTGAAGGGGGGAACTCCTATAATTCACCCCTCCACTTT. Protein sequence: CASSEGGNSYNSPLHF.

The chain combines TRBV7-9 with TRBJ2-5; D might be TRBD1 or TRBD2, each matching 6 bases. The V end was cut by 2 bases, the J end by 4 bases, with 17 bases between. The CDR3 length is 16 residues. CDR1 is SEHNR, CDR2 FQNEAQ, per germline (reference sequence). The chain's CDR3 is CASSLKGTGGSETQYF. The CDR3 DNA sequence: TGTGCCAGCAGCTTAAAGGGGACCGGGGGCTCAGAGACCCAGTACTTC.

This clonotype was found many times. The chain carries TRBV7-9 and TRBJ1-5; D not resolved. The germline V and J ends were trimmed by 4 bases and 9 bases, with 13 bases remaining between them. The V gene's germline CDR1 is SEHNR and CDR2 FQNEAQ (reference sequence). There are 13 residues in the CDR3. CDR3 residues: CASSSDRGWPQHF. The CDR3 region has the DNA TGTGCCAGCAGCTCGGATCGGGGATGGCCCCAGCATTTT.

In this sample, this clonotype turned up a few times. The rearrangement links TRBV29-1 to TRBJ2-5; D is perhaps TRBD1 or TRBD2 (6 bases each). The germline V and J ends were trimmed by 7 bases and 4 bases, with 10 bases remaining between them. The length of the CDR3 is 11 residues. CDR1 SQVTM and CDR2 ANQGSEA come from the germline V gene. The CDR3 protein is CSGGAGETQYF. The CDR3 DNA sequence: TGCAGCGGGGGGGCCGGAGAGACCCAGTACTTC.

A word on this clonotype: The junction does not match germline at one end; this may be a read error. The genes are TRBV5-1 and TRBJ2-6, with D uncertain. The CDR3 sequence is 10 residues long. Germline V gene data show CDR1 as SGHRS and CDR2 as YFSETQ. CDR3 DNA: TGTGCCAGCAGCCAAAAATCGGGGACTTTC. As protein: CASSQKSGTF.

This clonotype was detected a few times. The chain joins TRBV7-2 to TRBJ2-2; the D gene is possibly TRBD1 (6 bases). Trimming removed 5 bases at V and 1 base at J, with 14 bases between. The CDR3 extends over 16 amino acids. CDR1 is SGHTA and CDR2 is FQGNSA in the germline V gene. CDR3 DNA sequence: TGTGCCAGCAGCCAAGCCCCGGGACAGAACACCGGGGAGCTGTTTTTT. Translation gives CASSQAPGQNTGELFF.

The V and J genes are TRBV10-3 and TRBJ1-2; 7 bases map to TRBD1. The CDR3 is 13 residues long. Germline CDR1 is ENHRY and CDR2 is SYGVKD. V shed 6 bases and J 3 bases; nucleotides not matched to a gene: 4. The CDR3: CAISGQEHYGYTF. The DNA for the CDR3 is TGTGCCATCAGCGGACAGGAGCACTATGGCTACACCTTC.

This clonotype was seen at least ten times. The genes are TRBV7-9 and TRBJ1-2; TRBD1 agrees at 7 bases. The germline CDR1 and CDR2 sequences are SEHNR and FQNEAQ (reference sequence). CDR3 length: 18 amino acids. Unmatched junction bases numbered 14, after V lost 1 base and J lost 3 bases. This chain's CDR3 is CASSLGGTVLFRDYGYTF. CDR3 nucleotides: TGTGCCAGCAGCTTAGGCGGGACAGTCCTCTTTAGGGACTATGGCTACACCTTC.

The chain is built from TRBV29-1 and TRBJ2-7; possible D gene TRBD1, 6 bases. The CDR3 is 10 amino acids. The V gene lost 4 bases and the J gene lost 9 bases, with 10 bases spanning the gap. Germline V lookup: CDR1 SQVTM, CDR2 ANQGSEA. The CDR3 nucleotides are TGCAGCGTTGGGGTCAGGGGGCAGTACTTC. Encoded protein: CSVGVRGQYF.

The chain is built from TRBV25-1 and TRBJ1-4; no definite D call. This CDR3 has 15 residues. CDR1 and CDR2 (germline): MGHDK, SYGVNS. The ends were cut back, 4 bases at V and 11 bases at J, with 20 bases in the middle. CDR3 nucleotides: TGTGCCAGCAGTGCTAGAGATCTTTGGGTGGGGAAACTGTTTTTT. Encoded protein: CASSARDLWVGKLFF.